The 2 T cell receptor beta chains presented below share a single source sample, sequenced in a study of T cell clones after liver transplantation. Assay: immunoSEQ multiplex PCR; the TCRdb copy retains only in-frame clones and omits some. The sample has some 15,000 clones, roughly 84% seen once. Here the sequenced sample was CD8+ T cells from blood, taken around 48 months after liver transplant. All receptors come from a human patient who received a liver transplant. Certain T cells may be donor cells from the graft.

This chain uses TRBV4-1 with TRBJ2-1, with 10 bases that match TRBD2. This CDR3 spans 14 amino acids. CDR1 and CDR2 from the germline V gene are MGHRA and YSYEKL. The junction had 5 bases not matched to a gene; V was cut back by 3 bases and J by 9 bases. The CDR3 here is CASSQSGGAGEQFF. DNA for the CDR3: TGCGCCAGCAGCCAGAGCGGGGGGGCTGGTGAGCAGTTCTTC.

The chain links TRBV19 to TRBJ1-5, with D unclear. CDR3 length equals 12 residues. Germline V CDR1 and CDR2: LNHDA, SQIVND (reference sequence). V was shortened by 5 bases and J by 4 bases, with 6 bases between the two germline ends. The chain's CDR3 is CASSLENQPQHF. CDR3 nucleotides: TGTGCCAGTAGTTTGGAAAATCAGCCCCAGCATTTT. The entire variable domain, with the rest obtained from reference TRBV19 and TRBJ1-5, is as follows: DGGITQSPKYLFRKEGQNVTLSCEQNLNHDAMYWYRQDPGQGLRLIYYSQIVNDFQKGDIAEGYSVSREKKESFPLTVTSAQKNPTAFYLCASSLENQPQHFGDGTRLSIL.